This T cell receptor beta chain was identified in a study of blood T cell repertoires in COVID-19. The CDR3 has 12 amino acids. The V and J ends lost 3 bases and 8 bases respectively, with 8 bases between them. Germline CDR1 reads SGHTA; CDR2 reads FQGTGA. Per the authors' pipeline: Reference gene primer amplification in the assay estimated nucleated cell counts. Profiling relied on immunoSEQ multiplex PCR, and the TCRdb table lists in-frame clones only, not all of them. The DNA was the basis for D and trimming; V, J and clone size are from that table. The table has approximately 200,000 clones, just under 85% seen once. This clone was counted a single time.

The source of this sequence is a woman between 40 and 55 years old with acute COVID-19. Sequencing was performed on PBMCs or T cells enriched from blood (not recorded which). The chain uses TRBV7-3 and TRBJ2-1; D may be TRBD2 (5 bases). The CDR3 region is CASSLSRDEQFF. CDR3 nucleotides: TGTGCCAGCAGCTTGTCGCGGGATGAGCAGTTCTTC.